This passage covers 27 T cell receptor beta chains from one sample sequenced in a study of blood T cells in healthy people across ages. Primed by a sample-barcoded 5' primer and a J-beta primer mix, a second PCR proceeded for 7 to 11 cycles. TCRdb called the 5' RACE reads again in MiXCR, with one record for every CDR3 protein. The table lists 1.5 million to 2 million distinct CDR3 sequences, about 28% of them singletons. The sample was blood. Receptors originate from a woman in her 30s in good health.

In this sample, this clonotype turned up many times. The rearrangement joins TRBV12-3 or TRBV12-4 to TRBJ2-6; D not certain. Trimming shortened V by 6 bases and J by 0 bases, and 6 bases separated the two germline ends. CDR3 length: 14 residues. CDR3 nucleotide sequence: TGTGCCAGCAGACTCGGCTCTGGGGCCAACGTCCTGACTTTC. This translates into CASRLGSGANVLTF.

This clonotype was found a few times. A much larger clone differs from this one at a single base, so this may be a read error. The rearrangement joins TRBV11-2 to TRBJ1-2, with a weak D call TRBD1 (5 bases). This CDR3 region has 13 residues. V dropped 8 bases and J dropped 8 bases, with 18 bases sitting between them. In germline, CDR1 is SGHAT, CDR2 FQNNGV. The CDR3 nucleotides are TGTGCCAGCCGGGGCCTCGGGGGAGACGGCTACACCTTC. This translates into CASRGLGGDGYTF.

Only a few counts were recorded for this clonotype. The chain links TRBV7-9 to TRBJ2-5; TRBD2 aligns across 11 bases. Per the germline V gene, CDR1 is SEHNR and CDR2 is FQNEAQ (reference sequence). The CDR3 is 16 amino acids. V shed 5 bases, J shed 5 bases, and the junction held 10 bases outside the gene matches. In nucleotides, the CDR3 is TGTGCCAGCAGCGGGCCACTAGCGGGAGAGCGGGAGACCCAGTACTTC. Amino acids: CASSGPLAGERETQYF.

In its sample, this clonotype was seen many times. The V call is TRBV12-3 or TRBV12-4, the J call TRBJ1-1; 9 bases align to TRBD1. This CDR3 region has 14 residues. J was trimmed by 3 bases and V by 3 bases; bases with no gene match: 2. In nucleotides, the CDR3 is TGTGCCAGCAGTTTTTGGACAGGGGACACTGAAGCTTTCTTT. Amino acids: CASSFWTGDTEAFF.

This clonotype turned up a few times. CDR3 in amino acids: CASSPEGSGDGEQYF. CDR3 bases: TGTGCCAGCTCACCCGAGGGTTCGGGTGATGGCGAGCAGTACTTC. The chain recombines TRBV18 with TRBJ2-7, with D tentatively TRBD2 (5 bases). Trimming removed 3 bases from V and 6 bases from J, with 18 bases in between. This CDR3 region has 15 residues. CDR1 KGHSH and CDR2 LQKENI come from the germline V gene.

V and J are TRBV5-1 and TRBJ2-3; the match to TRBD2 covers 12 bases. The CDR3 sequence is 17 residues long. The V gene's germline CDR1 is SGHRS and CDR2 YFSETQ. After removal of 0 bases from V and 4 bases from J, the junction contained 6 bases not matched to a gene. For the CDR3, the DNA is TGCGCCAGCAGCTTGGTACTAGCGGGAGGCGGCTCAGATACGCAGTATTTT. This translates into CASSLVLAGGGSDTQYF. The full variable domain, rest sourced from reference TRBV5-1 and TRBJ2-3, is KAGVTQTPRYLIKTRGQQVTLSCSPISGHRSVSWYQQTPGQGLQFLFEYFSETQRNKGNFPGRFSGRQFSNSRSEMNVSTLELGDSALYLCASSLVLAGGGSDTQYFGPGTRLTVL.

The J gene is TRBJ2-2, the V gene TRBV9; weak D call: TRBD1 (5 bases). The CDR3 sequence is 16 residues long. CDR1 SGDLS and CDR2 YYNGEE come from the germline V gene. V shed 0 bases and J shed 4 bases, with 13 bases lying between them. The CDR3 loop is CASSVGGTRGTGELFF. The CDR3 region has the DNA TGTGCCAGCAGCGTAGGGGGCACCCGTGGCACCGGGGAGCTGTTTTTT.

This clonotype was observed many times. This CDR3 is CASSLGGGGTYEQYF. The CDR3 DNA follows: TGTGCCAGCAGCTTAGGTGGGGGCGGAACCTACGAGCAGTACTTC. The chain couples TRBV13 to TRBJ2-7, with TRBD1 as a possible D gene (6 bases). Germline V CDR1 and CDR2: PRHDT, FYEKMQ (reference sequence). The CDR3 loop spans 15 amino acids. Trimming removed 0 bases from V and 2 bases from J, with 11 bases in between.

This clonotype was counted only a few times. The chain carries TRBV20-1 and TRBJ2-3; perhaps TRBD2 as D (6 bases). CDR3 length equals 14 residues. In germline, CDR1 is DFQATT, CDR2 SNEGSKA (reference sequence). V lost 6 bases and J 2 bases, leaving 15 bases between the germline ends. Here the CDR3 reads CSANNRDFTDTQYF. The CDR3 bases are TGCAGTGCAAACAACCGGGACTTCACAGATACGCAGTATTTT.

The chain combines TRBV28 with TRBJ2-2, with 11 bases matching TRBD1. The CDR3 runs 16 residues. V was clipped by 6 bases and J by 5 bases; unmatched bases: 8. Germline assignment: CDR1 MDHEN and CDR2 SYDVKM. The CDR3 nucleotides are TGTGCCAGCAGCCTCAGGACAGGGGGCGCGACCGGGGAGCTGTTTTTT. The encoded protein is CASSLRTGGATGELFF.

The chain recombines TRBV4-1 with TRBJ2-1; 10 nucleotides line up with TRBD2. There are 15 residues in the CDR3. The junction had 6 bases not matched to a gene; V was cut back by 2 bases and J by 8 bases. Looked up from germline, CDR1 is MGHRA and CDR2 is YSYEKL. CDR3 protein: CASSQPGLARDEQFF. CDR3 DNA sequence: TGCGCCAGCAGCCAACCGGGACTAGCGCGGGATGAGCAGTTCTTC.

The J gene is TRBJ1-5, the V gene TRBV3-1; D perhaps matches TRBD1 (6 bases). CDR3 length equals 14 residues. V lost 5 bases, J lost 5 bases, and 13 bases lay in between. Germline lookup yields CDR1 LGHDT and CDR2 YNNKEL (reference sequence). CDR3 nucleotide sequence: TGTGCCAGCAGCATGCAGGGGAACCATCAGCCCCAGCATTTT. Protein: CASSMQGNHQPQHF.

Notes on this clonotype: This clone may be a read error of a much larger clone one base away. The chain uses TRBV29-1 and TRBJ2-1, with D perhaps matching TRBD2 (6 bases). The end of the DNA is better explained by TRBJ2-7, so the J call may be wrong. The CDR3 length is 15 residues. Germline V gene lookup returns CDR1 SQVTM and CDR2 ANQGSEA. CDR3 residues: CSIITGEASYNEQYF. The CDR3 DNA is TGCAGCATCATAACGGGAGAAGCCTCCTACAATGAGCAGTACTTC.

The rearrangement uses TRBV5-6 and TRBJ1-5, with D perhaps matching TRBD1 (6 bases). The CDR3 is made up of 15 amino acids. Trimming shortened V by 4 bases and J by 2 bases, and 13 bases separated the two germline ends. Looked up from germline, CDR1 is SGHDT and CDR2 is YYEEEE. The CDR3 region is CASSHKGGRNQPQHF. CDR3 in DNA: TGTGCCAGCAGCCATAAAGGGGGTCGCAATCAGCCCCAGCATTTT.

Ten or more counts support this clonotype. This rearrangement joins TRBV29-1 to TRBJ2-1; weak D call: TRBD1 (5 bases). The CDR3 runs to 14 residues. Per germline, CDR1 SQVTM and CDR2 ANQGSEA. Trimming took off 1 base at V and 9 bases at J, with 16 bases between the two ends. The DNA for the CDR3 is TGCAGCGTTGAAGTAAGAATAGCTGGGGCTGAGCAGTTCTTC. It encodes CSVEVRIAGAEQFF.

This chain uses TRBV9 with TRBJ2-1; 7 nucleotides agree with TRBD2. Germline-derived CDR1 and CDR2 are SGDLS and YYNGEE. This CDR3 comprises 15 residues. The V segment lost 3 bases and the J segment 6 bases; nucleotides outside the gene matches: 9. CDR3 protein: CASSALAANLNEQFF. Written as DNA, the CDR3 is TGTGCCAGCAGCGCTCTAGCGGCCAATCTCAATGAGCAGTTCTTC.

The rearrangement joins TRBV20-1 to TRBJ2-7, with 8 bases that match TRBD2. The J segment lost 8 bases and the V segment lost 6 bases, leaving 9 bases of the junction unmatched. CDR3 size: 12 residues. The V gene's germline CDR1 is DFQATT and CDR2 SNEGSKA (reference sequence). In DNA form, the CDR3 reads TGCAGTGCGACGGGAGGGCCCCACAAGCAGTACTTC. As protein: CSATGGPHKQYF.

Worth noting for this clonotype: Possible read error: a much larger clone is one base away. The rearrangement links TRBV6-5 to TRBJ2-1, with TRBD1 matching over 7 bases. This CDR3 has 19 residues. Germline-derived CDR1 and CDR2 are MNHEY and SVGAGI. The CDR3 DNA is TGTGCCGGCAGTTACTCCGAAGGGGGCCCAGGGGGACGAGGCAATGAGCAGTTCTTC. Translated: CAGSYSEGGPGGRGNEQFF.

This clonotype was seen a handful of times. V usage is TRBV29-1 and J usage is TRBJ2-2, with 8 bases fitting TRBD1. V lost 5 bases, J lost 0 bases, and 2 bases stayed unmatched. The V gene's germline CDR1 is SQVTM and CDR2 ANQGSEA. The CDR3 runs 14 residues. The DNA of the CDR3 is TGCAGCGTTCGACAGGGGTCGAACACCGGGGAGCTGTTTTTT. Residues: CSVRQGSNTGELFF.

The V call is TRBV2, the J call TRBJ1-5, with D possibly TRBD1 on 5 matching bases. This CDR3 has 15 amino acids. Germline values: CDR1 SNHLY, CDR2 FYNNEI. V lost 1 base, J lost 4 bases, and 11 bases lay in between. The CDR3 spells CASSEGRDGNQPQHF. CDR3 sequence (DNA): TGTGCCAGCAGTGAAGGGCGGGACGGGAATCAGCCCCAGCATTTT.

This clonotype was seen only a few times. This rearrangement joins TRBV4-1 to TRBJ1-4; D not resolved. CDR1 is MGHRA and CDR2 is YSYEKL in the germline V gene. The CDR3 runs 14 residues. V lost 4 bases to trimming and J lost 8 bases, with 14 bases between them. CDR3 amino acids: CASSLGPIREKLFF. Here the CDR3 DNA reads TGCGCCAGCAGCCTGGGCCCTATACGGGAAAAACTGTTTTTT.

This clonotype has just a few counts. The chain is built from TRBV3-1 and TRBJ2-7; D is perhaps TRBD1 (6 bases). CDR3 length equals 15 residues. Per germline, CDR1 LGHDT and CDR2 YNNKEL (reference sequence). V gave up 1 base and J gave up 5 bases, with 15 bases separating them. CDR3 sequence (DNA): TGTGCCAGCAGCCAAGGAATGCAGGGGTCGAACGAGCAGTACTTC. Encoded protein: CASSQGMQGSNEQYF.

The chain recombines TRBV12-3 or TRBV12-4 with TRBJ2-7; the D is unclear. This CDR3 region has 14 residues. V was shortened by 3 bases and J by 1 base, with 10 bases between the two germline ends. CDR3 nucleotides: TGTGCCAGCAGTTTCGGGCCTGCATCCTACGAGCAGTACTTC. This gives the protein CASSFGPASYEQYF.

This clonotype has just a few counts. This chain connects TRBV6-5 to TRBJ2-5; the D is unclear. V was cut by 0 bases and J by 6 bases, with 17 bases left in between. The V gene's germline CDR1 is MNHEY and CDR2 SVGAGI. The CDR3 sequence is 16 residues long. The CDR3 sequence is CASSYSTLVGQKTQYF. In DNA, the CDR3 is TGTGCCAGCAGTTACTCGACCCTTGTAGGGCAGAAGACCCAGTACTTC.

In its sample, this clonotype was seen once. This chain links TRBV15 with TRBJ2-7; 7 bases match TRBD1. This CDR3 has 13 amino acids. Trimming cost V 9 bases and J 3 bases; bases outside gene matches: 8. Germline V gene lookup returns CDR1 LNHNV and CDR2 YYDKDF (reference sequence). DNA of the CDR3: TGTGCCACGGATACCGGGACAGTCTACGAGCAGTACTTC. Its protein is CATDTGTVYEQYF.

The chain is built from TRBV20-1 and TRBJ1-3; D is uncertain. This CDR3 has 13 residues. Germline V gene sequence: CDR1 DFQATT, CDR2 SNEGSKA (reference sequence). V lost 5 bases, J lost 0 bases, and 8 bases lay in between. The CDR3 DNA reads TGCAGTGCTGCCGGCCCCTCTGGAAACACCATATATTTT. This sequence encodes CSAAGPSGNTIYF.

To note about this clonotype: Its ends do not fully match the called genes, so a read error is possible. The V gene is TRBV2, the J gene TRBJ2-7; 10 bases are a match to TRBD1. This CDR3 has 15 residues. Germline values: CDR1 SNHLY, CDR2 FYNNEI. The CDR3 DNA follows: TGTGCCAGCAGTCGGGCCCGACAGGGGGCCAGCGAGCGGTACTTC. This codes for CASSRARQGASERYF.